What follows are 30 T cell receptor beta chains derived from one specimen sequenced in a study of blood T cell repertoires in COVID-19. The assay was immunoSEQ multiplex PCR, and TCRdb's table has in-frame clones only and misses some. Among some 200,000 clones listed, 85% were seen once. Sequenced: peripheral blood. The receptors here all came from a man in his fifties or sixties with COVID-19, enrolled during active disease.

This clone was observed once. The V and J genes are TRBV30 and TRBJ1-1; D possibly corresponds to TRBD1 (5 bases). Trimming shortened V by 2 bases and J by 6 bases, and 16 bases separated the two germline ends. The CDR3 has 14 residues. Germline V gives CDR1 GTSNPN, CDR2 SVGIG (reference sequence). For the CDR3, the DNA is TGTGCCTGGAGTCCTCTAGGGGCGCAGGCTGAAGCTTTCTTT. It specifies CAWSPLGAQAEAFF.

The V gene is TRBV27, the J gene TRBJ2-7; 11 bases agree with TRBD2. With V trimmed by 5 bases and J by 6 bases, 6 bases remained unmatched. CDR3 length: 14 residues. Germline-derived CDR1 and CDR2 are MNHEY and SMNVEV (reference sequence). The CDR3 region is CASSLIAGGPEQYF. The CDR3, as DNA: TGTGCCAGCAGTCTCATAGCGGGAGGGCCCGAGCAGTACTTC.

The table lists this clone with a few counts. DNA of the CDR3: TGTGCCAGCAGTGAATATGAGGCGGCGGGAGGGGAGCTGTTTTTT. It yields the protein CASSEYEAAGGELFF. This chain connects TRBV25-1 to TRBJ2-2; TRBD2 might be the D (6 bases). Germline V gives CDR1 MGHDK, CDR2 SYGVNS. CDR3 length equals 15 residues. Deletions cut 0 bases from V and 8 bases from J, with 13 bases between.

The CDR3 nucleotides are TGTGCCACCAGCAGAGATCTTCCCGGCGGGAGGAGGTCAGATACGCAGTATTTT. Protein sequence: CATSRDLPGGRRSDTQYF. The chain has TRBV15 and TRBJ2-3; TRBD2 matches at 8 bases. V was clipped by 0 bases and J by 4 bases; unmatched bases: 12. Germline CDR1 and CDR2: LNHNV and YYDKDF (reference sequence). The CDR3 has 18 amino acids.

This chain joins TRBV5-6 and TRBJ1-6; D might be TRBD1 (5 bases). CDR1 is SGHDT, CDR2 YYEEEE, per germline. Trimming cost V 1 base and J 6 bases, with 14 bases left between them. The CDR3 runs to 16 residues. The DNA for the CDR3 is TGTGCCAGCAGCTTGCAAGGGGCTCACCGTAATTCACCCCTCCACTTT. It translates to CASSLQGAHRNSPLHF.

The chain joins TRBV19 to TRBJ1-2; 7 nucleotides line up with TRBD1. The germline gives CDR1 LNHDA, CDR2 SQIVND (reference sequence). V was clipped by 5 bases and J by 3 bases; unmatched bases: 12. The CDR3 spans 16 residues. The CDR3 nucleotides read TGTGCCAGTAGTTTCCGGACAGGCTCCTTGGACTATGGCTACACCTTC. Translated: CASSFRTGSLDYGYTF.

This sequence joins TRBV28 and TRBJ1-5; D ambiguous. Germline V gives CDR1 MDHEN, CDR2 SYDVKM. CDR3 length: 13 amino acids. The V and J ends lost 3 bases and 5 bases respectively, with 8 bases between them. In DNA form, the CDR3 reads TGTGCCAGCAGTTTTAGCGGGGATCAGCCCCAGCATTTT. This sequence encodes CASSFSGDQPQHF.

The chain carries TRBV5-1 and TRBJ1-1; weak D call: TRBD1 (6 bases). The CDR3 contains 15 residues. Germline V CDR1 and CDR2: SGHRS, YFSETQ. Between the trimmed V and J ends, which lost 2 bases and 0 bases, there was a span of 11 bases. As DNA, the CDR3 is TGCGCCAGCAGCTTATATACAGGGATGAACACTGAAGCTTTCTTT. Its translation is CASSLYTGMNTEAFF.

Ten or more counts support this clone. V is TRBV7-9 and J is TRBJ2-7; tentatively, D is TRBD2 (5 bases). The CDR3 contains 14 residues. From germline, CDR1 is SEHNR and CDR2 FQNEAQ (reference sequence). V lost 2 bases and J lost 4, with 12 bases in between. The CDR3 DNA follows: TGTGCCAGCAGCTTATTCCTAGCCCCTTACGAGCAGTACTTC. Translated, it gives CASSLFLAPYEQYF. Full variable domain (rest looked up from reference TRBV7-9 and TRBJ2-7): DTGVSQNPRHKITKRGQNVTFRCDPISEHNRLYWYRQTLGQGPEFLTYFQNEAQLEKSRLLSDRFSAERPKGSFSTLEIQRTEQGDSAMYLCASSLFLAPYEQYFGPGTRLTVT.

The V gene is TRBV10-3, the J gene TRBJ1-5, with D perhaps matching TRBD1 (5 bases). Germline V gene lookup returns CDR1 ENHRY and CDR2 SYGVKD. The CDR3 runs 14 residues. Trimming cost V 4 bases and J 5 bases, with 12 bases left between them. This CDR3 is CAISVLQGDQPQHF. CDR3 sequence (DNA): TGTGCCATCAGTGTCCTGCAGGGCGATCAGCCCCAGCATTTT.

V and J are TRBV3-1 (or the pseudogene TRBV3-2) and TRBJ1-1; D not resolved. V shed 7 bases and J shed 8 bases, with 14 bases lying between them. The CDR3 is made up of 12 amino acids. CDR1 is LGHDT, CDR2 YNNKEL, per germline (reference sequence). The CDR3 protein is CASNSPGGEAFF. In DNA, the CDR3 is TGTGCCAGCAACTCTCCGGGAGGAGAAGCTTTCTTT.

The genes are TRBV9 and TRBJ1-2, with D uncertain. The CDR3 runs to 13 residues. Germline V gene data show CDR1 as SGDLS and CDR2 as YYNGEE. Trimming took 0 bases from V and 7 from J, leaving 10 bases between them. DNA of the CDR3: TGTGCCAGCAGCGTAGAATCAGATACTGGCTACACCTTC. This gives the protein CASSVESDTGYTF.

The CDR3 sequence: CASSVGGIYNSPLHF. CDR3 bases: TGCGCCAGCAGCGTGGGGGGAATTTATAATTCACCCCTCCACTTT. The V and J genes are TRBV4-3 and TRBJ1-6; D is perhaps TRBD1 (5 bases). V was shortened by 5 bases and J by 4 bases, with 12 bases between the two germline ends. The CDR3 consists of 15 residues. Germline values: CDR1 LGHNA, CDR2 YSLEER.

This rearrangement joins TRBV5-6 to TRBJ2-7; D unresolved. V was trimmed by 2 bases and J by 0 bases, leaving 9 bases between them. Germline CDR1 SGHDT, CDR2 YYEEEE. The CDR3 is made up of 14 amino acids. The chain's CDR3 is CASSFEANSYEQYF. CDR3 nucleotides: TGTGCCAGCAGCTTTGAAGCGAACTCCTACGAGCAGTACTTC.

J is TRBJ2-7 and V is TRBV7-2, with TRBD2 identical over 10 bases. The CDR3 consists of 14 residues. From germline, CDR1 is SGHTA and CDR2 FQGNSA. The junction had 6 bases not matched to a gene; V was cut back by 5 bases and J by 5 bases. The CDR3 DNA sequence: TGTGCCAGCAGCCAGGGACTAGCGATTGACGAGCAGTACTTC. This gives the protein CASSQGLAIDEQYF.

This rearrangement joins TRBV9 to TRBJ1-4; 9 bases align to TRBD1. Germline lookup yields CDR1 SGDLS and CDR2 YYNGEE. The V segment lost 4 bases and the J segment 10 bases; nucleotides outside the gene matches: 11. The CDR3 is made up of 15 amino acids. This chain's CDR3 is CASSSAGTGYGKLFF. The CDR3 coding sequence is TGTGCCAGCAGCTCAGCCGGGACAGGGTATGGAAAACTGTTTTTT.

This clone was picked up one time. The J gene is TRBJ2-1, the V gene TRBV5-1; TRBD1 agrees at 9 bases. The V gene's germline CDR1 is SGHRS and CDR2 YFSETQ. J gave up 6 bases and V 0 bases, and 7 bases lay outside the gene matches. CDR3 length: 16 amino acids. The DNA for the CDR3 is TGCGCCAGCAGCTTGGGGGACAGGGCCCCTCTCAATGAGCAGTTCTTC. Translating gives CASSLGDRAPLNEQFF.

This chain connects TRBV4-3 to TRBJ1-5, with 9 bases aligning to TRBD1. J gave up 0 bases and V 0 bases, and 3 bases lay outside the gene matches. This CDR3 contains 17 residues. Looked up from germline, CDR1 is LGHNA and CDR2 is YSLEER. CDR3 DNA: TGCGCCAGCAGCCAAGATTCGACAGGGGGTAGCAATCAGCCCCAGCATTTT. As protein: CASSQDSTGGSNQPQHF.

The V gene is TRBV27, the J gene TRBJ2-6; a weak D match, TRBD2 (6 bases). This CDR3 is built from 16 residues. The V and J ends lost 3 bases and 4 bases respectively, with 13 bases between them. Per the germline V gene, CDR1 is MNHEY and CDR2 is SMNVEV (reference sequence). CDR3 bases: TGTGCCAGCAGTTTCGGGGGTTCTCGGGGGGCCAACGTCCTGACTTTC. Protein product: CASSFGGSRGANVLTF. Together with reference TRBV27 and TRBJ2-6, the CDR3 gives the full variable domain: EAQVTQNPRYLITVTGKKLTVTCSQNMNHEYMSWYRQDPGLGLRQIYYSMNVEVTDKGDVPEGYKVSRKEKRNFPLILESPSPNQTSLYFCASSFGGSRGANVLTFGAGSRLTVL.

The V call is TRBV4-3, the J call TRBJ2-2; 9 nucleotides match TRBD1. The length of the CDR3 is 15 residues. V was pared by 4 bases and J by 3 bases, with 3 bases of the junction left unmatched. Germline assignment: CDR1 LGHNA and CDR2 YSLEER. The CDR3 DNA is TGCGCCAGCAGCCTCGGACAGGGGTACACCGGGGAGCTGTTTTTT. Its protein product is CASSLGQGYTGELFF.

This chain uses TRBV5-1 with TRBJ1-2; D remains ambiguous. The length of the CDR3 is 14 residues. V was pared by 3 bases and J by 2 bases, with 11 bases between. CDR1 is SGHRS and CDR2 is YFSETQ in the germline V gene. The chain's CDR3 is CASSSFTDNYGYTF. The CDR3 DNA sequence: TGCGCCAGCAGCTCATTCACAGACAACTATGGCTACACCTTC.

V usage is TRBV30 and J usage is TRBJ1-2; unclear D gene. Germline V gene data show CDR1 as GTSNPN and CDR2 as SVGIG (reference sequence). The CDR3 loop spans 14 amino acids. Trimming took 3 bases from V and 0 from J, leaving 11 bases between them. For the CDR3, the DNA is TGTGCCTGGAGAGCACAGCCACCTAACTATGGCTACACCTTC. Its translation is CAWRAQPPNYGYTF.

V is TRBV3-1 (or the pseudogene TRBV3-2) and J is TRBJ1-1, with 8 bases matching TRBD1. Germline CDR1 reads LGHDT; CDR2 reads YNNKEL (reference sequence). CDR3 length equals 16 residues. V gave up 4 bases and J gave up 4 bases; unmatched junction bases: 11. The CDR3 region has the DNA TGTGCCAGCAGCCCTGGAGGGACAGGCCAGTCCACTGAAGCTTTCTTT. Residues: CASSPGGTGQSTEAFF.

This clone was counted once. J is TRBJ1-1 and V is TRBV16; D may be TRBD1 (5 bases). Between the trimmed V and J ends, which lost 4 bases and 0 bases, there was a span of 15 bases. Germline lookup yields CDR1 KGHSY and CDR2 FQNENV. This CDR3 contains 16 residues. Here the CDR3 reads CASSPRLDTVNTEAFF. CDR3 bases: TGTGCCAGCAGCCCGCGATTGGACACGGTGAACACTGAAGCTTTCTTT.

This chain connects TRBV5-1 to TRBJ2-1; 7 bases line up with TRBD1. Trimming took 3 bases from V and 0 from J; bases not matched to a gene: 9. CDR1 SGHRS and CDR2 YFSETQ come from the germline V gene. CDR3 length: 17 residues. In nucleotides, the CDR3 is TGCGCCAGCAGCTATGGACAGGCGAGTCTCTCCTACAATGAGCAGTTCTTC. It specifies CASSYGQASLSYNEQFF.

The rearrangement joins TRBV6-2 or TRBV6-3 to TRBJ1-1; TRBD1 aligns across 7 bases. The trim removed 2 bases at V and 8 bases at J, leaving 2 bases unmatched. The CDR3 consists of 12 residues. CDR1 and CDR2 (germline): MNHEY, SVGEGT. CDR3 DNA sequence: TGTGCCAGCAGTTACGGGACAGAAGAAGCTTTCTTT. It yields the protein CASSYGTEEAFF.

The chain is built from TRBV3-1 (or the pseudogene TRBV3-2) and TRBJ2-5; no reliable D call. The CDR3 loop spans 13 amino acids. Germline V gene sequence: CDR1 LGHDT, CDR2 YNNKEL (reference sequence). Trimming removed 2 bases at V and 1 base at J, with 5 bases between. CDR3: CASSQPGQETQYF. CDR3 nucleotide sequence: TGTGCCAGCAGCCAACCGGGCCAAGAGACCCAGTACTTC.

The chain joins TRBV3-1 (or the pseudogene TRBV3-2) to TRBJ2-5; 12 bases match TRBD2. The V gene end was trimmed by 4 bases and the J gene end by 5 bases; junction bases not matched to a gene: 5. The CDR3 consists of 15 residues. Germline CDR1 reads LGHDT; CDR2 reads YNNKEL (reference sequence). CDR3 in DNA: TGTGCCAGCAGCCTTGCTAGCGGGAGGGGGGAGACCCAGTACTTC. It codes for CASSLASGRGETQYF.

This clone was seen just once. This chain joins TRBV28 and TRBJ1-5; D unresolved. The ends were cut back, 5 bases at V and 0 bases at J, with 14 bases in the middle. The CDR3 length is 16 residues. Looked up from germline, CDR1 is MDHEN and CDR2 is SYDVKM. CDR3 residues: CASSPVSGLSNQPQHF. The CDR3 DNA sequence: TGTGCCAGCAGTCCCGTCTCAGGCCTTAGCAATCAGCCCCAGCATTTT.

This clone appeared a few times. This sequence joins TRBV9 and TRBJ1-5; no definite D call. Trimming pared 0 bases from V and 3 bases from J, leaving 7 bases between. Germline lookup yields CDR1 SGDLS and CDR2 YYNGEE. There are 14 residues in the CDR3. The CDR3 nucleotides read TGTGCCAGCAGCGTAGAACCCTACAATCAGCCCCAGCATTTT. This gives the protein CASSVEPYNQPQHF.